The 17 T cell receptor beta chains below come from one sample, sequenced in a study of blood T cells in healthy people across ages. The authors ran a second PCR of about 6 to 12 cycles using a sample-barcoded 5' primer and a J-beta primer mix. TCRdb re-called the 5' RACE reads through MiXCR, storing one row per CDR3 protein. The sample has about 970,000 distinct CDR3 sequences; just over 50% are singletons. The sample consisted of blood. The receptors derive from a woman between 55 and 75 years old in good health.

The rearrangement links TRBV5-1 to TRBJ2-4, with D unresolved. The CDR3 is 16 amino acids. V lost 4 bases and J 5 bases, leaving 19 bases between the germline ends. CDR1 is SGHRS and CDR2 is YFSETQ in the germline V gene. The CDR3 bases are TGCGCCAGCAGCCCGGATAGTGCTTCCGCCCAAAACATTCAGTACTTC. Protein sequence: CASSPDSASAQNIQYF.

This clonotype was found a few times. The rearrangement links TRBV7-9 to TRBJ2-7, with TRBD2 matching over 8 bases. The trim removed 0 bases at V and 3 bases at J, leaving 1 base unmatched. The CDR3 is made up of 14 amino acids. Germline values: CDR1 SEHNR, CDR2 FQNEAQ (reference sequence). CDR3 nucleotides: TGTGCCAGCAGCTTAGCGGGACTAGACTACGAGCAGTACTTC. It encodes CASSLAGLDYEQYF.

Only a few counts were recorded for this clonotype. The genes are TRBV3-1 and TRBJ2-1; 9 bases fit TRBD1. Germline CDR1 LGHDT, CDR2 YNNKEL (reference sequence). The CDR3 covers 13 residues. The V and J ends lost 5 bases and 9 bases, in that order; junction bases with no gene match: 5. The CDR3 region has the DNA TGTGCCAGCAGCGTTACAGGGGGCGGTGAGCAGTTCTTC. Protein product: CASSVTGGGEQFF.

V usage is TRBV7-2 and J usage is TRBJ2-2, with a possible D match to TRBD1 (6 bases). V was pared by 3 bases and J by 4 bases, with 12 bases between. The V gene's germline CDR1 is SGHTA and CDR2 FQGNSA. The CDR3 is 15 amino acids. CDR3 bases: TGTGCCAGCAGCTTGGAACAGGGCAGCACCGGGGAGCTGTTTTTT. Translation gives CASSLEQGSTGELFF. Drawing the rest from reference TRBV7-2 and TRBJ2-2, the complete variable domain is GAGVSQSPSNKVTEKGKDVELRCDPISGHTALYWYRQSLGQGLEFLIYFQGNSAPDKSGLPSDRFSAERTGGSVSTLTIQRTQQEDSAVYLCASSLEQGSTGELFFGEGSRLTVL.

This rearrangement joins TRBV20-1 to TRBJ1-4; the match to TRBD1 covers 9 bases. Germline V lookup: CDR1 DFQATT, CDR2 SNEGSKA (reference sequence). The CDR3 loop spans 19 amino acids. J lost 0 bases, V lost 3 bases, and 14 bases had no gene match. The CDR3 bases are TGCAGTGCTAGGGGACCTCAGACAGGGGGTGTTGCAACTAATGAAAAACTGTTTTTT. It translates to CSARGPQTGGVATNEKLFF.

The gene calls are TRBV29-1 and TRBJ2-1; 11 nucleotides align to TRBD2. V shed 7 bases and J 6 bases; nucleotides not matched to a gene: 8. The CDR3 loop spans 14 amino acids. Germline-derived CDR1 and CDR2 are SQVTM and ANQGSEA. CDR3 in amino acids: CSALSGRGGNEQFF. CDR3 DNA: TGCAGCGCCCTTAGCGGGAGGGGGGGCAATGAGCAGTTCTTC.

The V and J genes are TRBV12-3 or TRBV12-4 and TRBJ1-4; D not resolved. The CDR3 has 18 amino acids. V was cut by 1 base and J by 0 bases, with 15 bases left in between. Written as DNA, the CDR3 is TGTGCCAGCAGTTTAGGCGGTCCACAAAGTGCAACTAATGAAAAACTGTTTTTT. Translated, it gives CASSLGGPQSATNEKLFF.

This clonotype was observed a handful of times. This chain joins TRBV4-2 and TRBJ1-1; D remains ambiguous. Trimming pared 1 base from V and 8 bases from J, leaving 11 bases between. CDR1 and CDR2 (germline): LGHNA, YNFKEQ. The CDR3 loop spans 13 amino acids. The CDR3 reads CASSQGKDPEAFF. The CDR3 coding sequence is TGTGCCAGCAGCCAAGGAAAGGATCCCGAAGCTTTCTTT.

CDR3 loop: CSTAGNKPYAEQYF. For the CDR3, the DNA is TGCAGTACAGCGGGGAATAAACCGTACGCCGAGCAGTACTTC. The rearrangement uses TRBV20-1 and TRBJ2-4; TRBD2 matches 7 bases. The J call may be incorrect, as the DNA end agrees better with TRBJ2-7. This CDR3 has 14 amino acids. In germline, CDR1 is DFQATT, CDR2 SNEGSKA (reference sequence).

CDR3 nucleotides: TGTGCCAGCAGTGAAGCGCGGGGTTATAATTCACCCCTCCACTTT. As protein: CASSEARGYNSPLHF. The chain joins TRBV2 to TRBJ1-6, with no clear D. Germline CDR1 and CDR2: SNHLY and FYNNEI. This CDR3 region has 15 residues. Trimming left V 0 bases short and J 4 bases short, with 7 bases between.

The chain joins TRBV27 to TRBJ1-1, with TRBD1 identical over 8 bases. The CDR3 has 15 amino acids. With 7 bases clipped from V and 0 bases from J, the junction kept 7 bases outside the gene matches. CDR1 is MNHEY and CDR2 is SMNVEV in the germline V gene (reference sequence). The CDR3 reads CASTRQGNLNTEAFF. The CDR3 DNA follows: TGTGCCAGCACCAGACAGGGGAACTTGAACACTGAAGCTTTCTTT.

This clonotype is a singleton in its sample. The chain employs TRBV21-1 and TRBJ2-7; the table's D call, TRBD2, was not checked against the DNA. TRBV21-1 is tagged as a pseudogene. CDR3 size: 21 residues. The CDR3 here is CASSYLRCSRDEGGKGYGQYF. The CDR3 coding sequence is TGTGCCAGCAGCTATCTCCGTTGCTCGAGAGACGAGGGAGGAAAAGGATATGGGCAGTACTTC.

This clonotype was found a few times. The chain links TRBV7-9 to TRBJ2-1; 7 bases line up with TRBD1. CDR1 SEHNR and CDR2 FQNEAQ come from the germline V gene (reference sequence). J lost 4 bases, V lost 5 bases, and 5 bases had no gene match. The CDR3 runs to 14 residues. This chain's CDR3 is CASSHRGSYNEQFF. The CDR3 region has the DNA TGTGCCAGCAGCCACAGGGGTTCTTACAATGAGCAGTTCTTC.

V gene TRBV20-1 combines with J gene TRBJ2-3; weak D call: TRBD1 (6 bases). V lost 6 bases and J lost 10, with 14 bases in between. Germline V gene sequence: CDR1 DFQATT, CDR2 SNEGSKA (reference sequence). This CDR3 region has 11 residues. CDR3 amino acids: CSAPGQWAQYF. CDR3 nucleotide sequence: TGCAGTGCCCCCGGACAGTGGGCGCAGTATTTT.

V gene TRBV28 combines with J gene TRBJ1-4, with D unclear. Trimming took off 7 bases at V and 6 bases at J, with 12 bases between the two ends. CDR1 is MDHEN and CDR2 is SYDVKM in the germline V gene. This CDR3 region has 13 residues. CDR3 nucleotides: TGTGCCAGCAATCGGGAAATGGATGAAAAACTGTTTTTT. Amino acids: CASNREMDEKLFF. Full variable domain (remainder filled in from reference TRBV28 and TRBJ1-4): DVKVTQSSRYLVKRTGEKVFLECVQDMDHENMFWYRQDPGLGLRLIYFSYDVKMKEKGDIPEGYSVSREKKERFSLILESASTNQTSMYLCASNREMDEKLFFGSGTQLSVL.

The DNA of the CDR3 is TGTGCCAGCAGGGGGCTAGCGCGAGGTACGCAGTATTTT. This translates into CASRGLARGTQYF. The chain links TRBV2 to TRBJ2-3; perhaps TRBD2 as D (6 bases). The CDR3 length is 13 residues. Deletions cut 6 bases from V and 8 bases from J, with 15 bases between. Germline-derived CDR1 and CDR2 are SNHLY and FYNNEI.

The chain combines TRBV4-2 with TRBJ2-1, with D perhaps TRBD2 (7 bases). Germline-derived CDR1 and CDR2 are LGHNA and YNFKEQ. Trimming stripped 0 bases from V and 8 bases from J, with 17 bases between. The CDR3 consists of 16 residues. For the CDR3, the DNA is TGTGCCAGCAGCCAAGAAGGGGGGGTTCGGGGGGATGAGCAGTTCTTC. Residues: CASSQEGGVRGDEQFF.